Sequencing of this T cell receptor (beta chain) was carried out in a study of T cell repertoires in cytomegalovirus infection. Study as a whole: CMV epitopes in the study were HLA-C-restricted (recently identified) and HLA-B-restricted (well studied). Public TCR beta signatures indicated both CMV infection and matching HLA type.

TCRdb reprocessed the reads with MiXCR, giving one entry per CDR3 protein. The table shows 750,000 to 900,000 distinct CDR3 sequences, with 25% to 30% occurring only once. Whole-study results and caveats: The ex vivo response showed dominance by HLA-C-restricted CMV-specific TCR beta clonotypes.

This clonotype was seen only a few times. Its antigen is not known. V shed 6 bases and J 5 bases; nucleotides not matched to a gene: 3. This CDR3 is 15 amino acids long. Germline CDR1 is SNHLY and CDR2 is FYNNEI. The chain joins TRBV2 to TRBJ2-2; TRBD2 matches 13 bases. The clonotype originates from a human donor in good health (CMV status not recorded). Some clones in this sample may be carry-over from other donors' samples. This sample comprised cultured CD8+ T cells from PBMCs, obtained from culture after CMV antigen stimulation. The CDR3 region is CASRLAGGHTGELFF. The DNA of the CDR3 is TGTGCCAGCAGACTAGCGGGGGGGCATACCGGGGAGCTGTTTTTT.